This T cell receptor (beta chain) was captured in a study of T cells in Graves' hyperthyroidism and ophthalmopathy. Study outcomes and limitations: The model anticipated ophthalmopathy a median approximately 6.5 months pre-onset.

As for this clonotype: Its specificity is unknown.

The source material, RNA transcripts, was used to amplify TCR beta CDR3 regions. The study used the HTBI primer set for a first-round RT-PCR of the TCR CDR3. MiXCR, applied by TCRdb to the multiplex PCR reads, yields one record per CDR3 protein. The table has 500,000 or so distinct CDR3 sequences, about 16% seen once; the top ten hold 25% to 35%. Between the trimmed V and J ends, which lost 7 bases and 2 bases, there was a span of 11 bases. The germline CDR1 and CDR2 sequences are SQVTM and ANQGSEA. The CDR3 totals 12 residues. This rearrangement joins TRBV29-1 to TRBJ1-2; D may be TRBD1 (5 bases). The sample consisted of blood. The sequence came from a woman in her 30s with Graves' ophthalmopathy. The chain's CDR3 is CSGSTANYGYTF. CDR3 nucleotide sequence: TGCAGCGGCTCGACAGCAAACTATGGCTACACCTTC.